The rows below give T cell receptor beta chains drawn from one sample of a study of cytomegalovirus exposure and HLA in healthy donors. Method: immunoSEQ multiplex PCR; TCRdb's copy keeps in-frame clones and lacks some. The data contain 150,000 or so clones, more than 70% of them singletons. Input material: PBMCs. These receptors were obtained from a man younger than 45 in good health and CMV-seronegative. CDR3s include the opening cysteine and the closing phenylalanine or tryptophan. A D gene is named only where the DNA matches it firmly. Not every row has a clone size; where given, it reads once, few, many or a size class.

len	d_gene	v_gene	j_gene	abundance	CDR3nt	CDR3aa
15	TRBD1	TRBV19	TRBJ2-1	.	TGTGCCAGTAGTAGACAGGGGGAAATCTACAATGAGCAGTTCTTC	CASSRQGEIYNEQFF
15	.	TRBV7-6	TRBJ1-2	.	TGTGCCAGCAGCTCAGACATCCTTTTCGGGAGTGGCTACACCTTC	CASSSDILFGSGYTF
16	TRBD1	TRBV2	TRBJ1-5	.	TGTGCCAGCAGAGCTTACACAGGGGTCAAGAATCAGCCCCAGCATTTT	CASRAYTGVKNQPQHF
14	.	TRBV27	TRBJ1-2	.	TGTGCCAGCAGCATATGGCCTCAGGGTGGTGGCTACACCTTC	CASSIWPQGGGYTF
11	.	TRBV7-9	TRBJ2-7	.	TGTGCCAGCAGCTTATCTCCCGAGCAGTACTTC	CASSLSPEQYF
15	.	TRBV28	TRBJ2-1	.	TGTGCCAGCTCGGAGCAGCGTAAAGGTAGCGGTGAGCAGTTCTTC	CASSEQRKGSGEQFF
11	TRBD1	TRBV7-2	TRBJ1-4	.	TGTGCCAGCAGCTCGACAGGGACCAGATTTTTT	CASSSTGTRFF
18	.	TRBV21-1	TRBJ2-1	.	TGTGCCAGCAGCAAAGTAGACCCCGACAGGTCCATATGCAATGAGCAGTTCTTC	CASSKVDPDRSICNEQFF
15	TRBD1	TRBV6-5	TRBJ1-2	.	TGTGCCAGCAGTTACTCGCGGGACAGGGGGATTGGCTACACCTTC	CASSYSRDRGIGYTF
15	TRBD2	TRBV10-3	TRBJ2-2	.	TGTGCCATCAGTCCTAGCGGGGGGGGGACCGGGGAGCTGTTTTTT	CAISPSGGGTGELFF
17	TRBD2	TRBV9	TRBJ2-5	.	TGTGCCAGCAGCGTAGGGGTAACGGGAGGACCAAAAGAGACCCAGTACTTC	CASSVGVTGGPKETQYF
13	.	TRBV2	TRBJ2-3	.	TGTGCCAGCAGGGAGGGGGGGGGCTGGGGGCAGTATTTT	CASREGGGWGQYF
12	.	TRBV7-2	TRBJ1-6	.	TGTGCCAGCGGTCATACAGGGTCACCCCTCCACTTT	CASGHTGSPLHF
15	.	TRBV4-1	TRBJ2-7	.	TGCGCCAGCAGCCAACAGGGTCAACGCTCCTACGAGCAGTACTTC	CASSQQGQRSYEQYF
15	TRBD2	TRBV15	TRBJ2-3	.	TGTGCCACCAGCCTGCGACTAGCGGACACAGATACGCAGTATTTT	CATSLRLADTDTQYF
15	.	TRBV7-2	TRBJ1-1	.	TGTGCCAGCAGCTCCCACAGGATACAGAACACTGAAGCTTTCTTT	CASSSHRIQNTEAFF
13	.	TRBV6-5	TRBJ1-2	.	TGTGCCAGCAGACAAACAGATTACTATGGCTACACCTTC	CASRQTDYYGYTF
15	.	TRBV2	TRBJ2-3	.	TGTGCCAGCAGTGACCGGCGGGTTAGCACAGATACGCAGTATTTT	CASSDRRVSTDTQYF
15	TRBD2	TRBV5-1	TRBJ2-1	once	TGCGCCAGCAACACCGGGGCTAGCGGGGGCAATGAGCAGTTCTTC	CASNTGASGGNEQFF
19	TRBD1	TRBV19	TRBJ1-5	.	TGTGCCAGTAGTACCCAACCGGGACAGTCGTCTTATAGCAATCAGCCCCAGCATTTT	CASSTQPGQSSYSNQPQHF
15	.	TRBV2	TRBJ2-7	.	TGTGCCAGCAACCCGCCACAGGGGAGGCAGGGCGAGCAGTACTTC	CASNPPQGRQGEQYF
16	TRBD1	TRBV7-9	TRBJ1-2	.	TGTGCCAGCAGCTTCGGGGTGGCCGGACAGGGGAGTGGCTACACCTTC	CASSFGVAGQGSGYTF
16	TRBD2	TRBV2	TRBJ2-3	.	TGTGCCAGCAAGACTAGCGGGGGCCCTAGCACAGATACGCAGTATTTT	CASKTSGGPSTDTQYF
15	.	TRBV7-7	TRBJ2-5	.	TGTGCCAGCAGCTTGCATTCAGGGTACGCGGAGACCCAGTACTTC	CASSLHSGYAETQYF
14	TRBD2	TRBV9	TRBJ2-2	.	TGTGCCAGCAGCAAAAGCGGGGGTACCGGGGAGCTGTTTTTT	CASSKSGGTGELFF
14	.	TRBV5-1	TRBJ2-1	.	TGCGCCAGCAGCTTAGCGGGTGGGGGGAATGAGCAGTTCTTC	CASSLAGGGNEQFF
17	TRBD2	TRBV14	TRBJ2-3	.	TGTGCCAGCAGCCACTTGCTTAGCGGGAGGGCCGAGGGTACGCAGTATTTT	CASSHLLSGRAEGTQYF
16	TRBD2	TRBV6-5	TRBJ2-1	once	TGTGCCAGCAGTTACTTTTCAGCGGGGGATAACAATGAGCAGTTCTTC	CASSYFSAGDNNEQFF
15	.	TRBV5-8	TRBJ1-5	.	TGTGCCAGCAGTTTTCCAGGGGTGGGCAATCAGCCCCAGCATTTT	CASSFPGVGNQPQHF
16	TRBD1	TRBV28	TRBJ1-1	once	TGTGCCAGCAGTTTAGGGGGGACAGGGGGTGATACTGAAGCTTTCTTT	CASSLGGTGGDTEAFF
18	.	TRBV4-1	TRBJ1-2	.	TGCGCCAGCAGCCAAGTTGGGGCCTTTCCGAGCCCAACCTATGGCTACACCTTC	CASSQVGAFPSPTYGYTF